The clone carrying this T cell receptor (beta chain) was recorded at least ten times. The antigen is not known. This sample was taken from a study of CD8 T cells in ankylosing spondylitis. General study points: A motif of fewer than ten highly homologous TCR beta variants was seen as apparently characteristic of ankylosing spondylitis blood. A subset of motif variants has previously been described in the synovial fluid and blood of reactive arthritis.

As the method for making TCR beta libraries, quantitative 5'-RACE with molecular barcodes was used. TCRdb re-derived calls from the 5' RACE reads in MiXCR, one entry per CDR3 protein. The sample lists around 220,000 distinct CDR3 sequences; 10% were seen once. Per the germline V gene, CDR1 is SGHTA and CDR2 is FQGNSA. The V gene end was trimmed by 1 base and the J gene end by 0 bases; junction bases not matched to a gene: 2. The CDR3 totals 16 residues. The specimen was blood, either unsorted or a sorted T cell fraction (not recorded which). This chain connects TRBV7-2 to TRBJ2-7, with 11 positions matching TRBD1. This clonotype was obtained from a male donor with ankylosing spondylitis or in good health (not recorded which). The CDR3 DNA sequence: TGTGCCAGCAGCTTAGGGGGGACAGGGGGCTCCTACGAGCAGTACTTC. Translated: CASSLGGTGGSYEQYF. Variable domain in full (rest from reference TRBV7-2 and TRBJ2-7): GAGVSQSPSNKVTEKGKDVELRCDPISGHTALYWYRQSLGQGLEFLIYFQGNSAPDKSGLPSDRFSAERTGGSVSTLTIQRTQQEDSAVYLCASSLGGTGGSYEQYFGPGTRLTVT.